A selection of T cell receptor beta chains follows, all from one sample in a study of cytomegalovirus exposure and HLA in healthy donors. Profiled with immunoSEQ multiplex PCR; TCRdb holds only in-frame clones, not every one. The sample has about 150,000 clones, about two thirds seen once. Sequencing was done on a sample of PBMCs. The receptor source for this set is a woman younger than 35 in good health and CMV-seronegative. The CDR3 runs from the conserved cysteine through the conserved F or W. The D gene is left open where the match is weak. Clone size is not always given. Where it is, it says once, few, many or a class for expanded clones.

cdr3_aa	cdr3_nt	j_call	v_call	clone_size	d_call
CASSPVADPYEKLFF	TGTGCCAGCAGCCCAGTGGCAGATCCATATGAAAAACTGTTTTTT	TRBJ1-4	TRBV7-2	NA	NA
CASSQVRVLWTEAFF	TGCGCCAGCAGCCAAGTGAGGGTCTTGTGGACTGAAGCTTTCTTT	TRBJ1-1	TRBV4-3	NA	NA
CASSLGLSSYNEQFF	TGTGCCAGCAGCTTAGGCCTGAGCTCCTACAATGAGCAGTTCTTC	TRBJ2-1	TRBV7-2	NA	NA
CASSGGQGPYNEQFF	TGTGCCAGCAGCGGAGGACAGGGACCCTACAATGAGCAGTTCTTC	TRBJ2-1	TRBV9	NA	TRBD1
CASSQQGAVQPQHF	TGTGCCAGCAGCCAACAGGGGGCCGTTCAGCCCCAGCATTTT	TRBJ1-5	TRBV2	NA	TRBD1
CASGPQANYGYTF	TGTGCCAGCGGGCCGCAGGCTAACTATGGCTACACCTTC	TRBJ1-2	TRBV11-2	NA	NA
CASSANRGPSYEQYF	TGTGCCAGCAGTGCCAACAGGGGTCCTTCCTACGAGCAGTACTTC	TRBJ2-7	TRBV25-1	few	TRBD1
CASVASGIGYTQYF	TGTGCCAGCGTGGCTAGCGGGATTGGTTATACGCAGTATTTT	TRBJ2-3	TRBV2	NA	TRBD2
CASSPGGHEQYF	TGTGCCAGCAGCCCGGGGGGCCACGAGCAGTACTTC	TRBJ2-7	TRBV7-9	NA	NA
CASSFLPGLNNEQFF	TGTGCCAGCAGTTTTCTCCCGGGACTTAACAATGAGCAGTTCTTC	TRBJ2-1	TRBV5-6	NA	NA
CASSTSTSGTGELFF	TGTGCCAGCAGCACGTCAACCTCGGGCACCGGGGAGCTGTTTTTT	TRBJ2-2	TRBV9	NA	NA
CASRAEGAGAPSTDTQYF	TGCGCCAGCAGGGCTGAGGGAGCGGGGGCCCCCAGCACAGATACGCAGTATTTT	TRBJ2-3	TRBV5-1	NA	TRBD2
CASSLGTERETQYF	TGCGCCAGCAGCCTCGGGACAGAACGAGAGACCCAGTACTTC	TRBJ2-5	TRBV5-1	NA	TRBD1
CASTLRGSEAFF	TGTGCCAGTACCCTCAGGGGCTCTGAAGCTTTCTTT	TRBJ1-1	TRBV19	NA	NA
CASSLGERREQYF	TGCGCCAGCAGCTTGGGGGAGCGGAGGGAGCAGTACTTC	TRBJ2-7	TRBV5-1	few	NA
CASRGQGYNQPQHF	TGTGCCAGCAGGGGTCAGGGTTACAATCAGCCCCAGCATTTT	TRBJ1-5	TRBV6-1	NA	NA
CAWTLGGLAGGPGFF	TGTGCCTGGACTCTAGGGGGGCTAGCGGGAGGGCCAGGGTTCTTC	TRBJ2-1	TRBV30	NA	TRBD2
CASSFGTSGSDEQFF	TGCGCCAGCAGTTTTGGGACTAGCGGGAGCGATGAGCAGTTCTTC	TRBJ2-1	TRBV5-1	few	TRBD2
CASQPWTGSNQPQHF	TGTGCCAGCCAACCCTGGACAGGGAGCAATCAGCCCCAGCATTTT	TRBJ1-5	TRBV19	NA	TRBD1
CASSLGQGWAKNIQYF	TGTGCCAGCAGCCTCGGACAGGGTTGGGCCAAAAACATTCAGTACTTC	TRBJ2-4	TRBV7-2	NA	TRBD1
CASSLGVAGYRNEQFF	TGTGCCAGCAGCTTAGGGGTAGCGGGATATCGCAATGAGCAGTTCTTC	TRBJ2-1	TRBV7-2	once	TRBD2
CASSFLAGGQETQYF	TGTGCCAGCAGCTTTCTAGCGGGGGGGCAAGAGACCCAGTACTTC	TRBJ2-5	TRBV5-4	once	TRBD2
CASSVTGPGGYTF	TGTGCCAGCAGTGTGACAGGGCCTGGAGGCTACACCTTC	TRBJ1-2	TRBV6-5	NA	TRBD1
CASSLLRDRNTEAFF	TGTGCCAGCAGCTTGCTGAGGGATAGAAACACTGAAGCTTTCTTT	TRBJ1-1	TRBV11-3	few	NA
CASRYWTASETQYF	TGTGCCAGCAGATACTGGACAGCGAGCGAGACCCAGTACTTC	TRBJ2-5	TRBV6-6	NA	NA
CASSSVDGGRASTDTQYF	TGTGCCAGCAGTTCCGTTGATGGGGGGAGGGCTAGCACAGATACGCAGTATTTT	TRBJ2-3	TRBV28	NA	TRBD2
CASRLLAGRSGELFF	TGTGCCAGCAGATTACTAGCGGGAAGGTCCGGGGAGCTGTTTTTT	TRBJ2-2	TRBV6-5	NA	TRBD2
CASSLRDSYGYTF	TGTGCCAGCAGCCTCAGGGATAGCTATGGCTACACCTTC	TRBJ1-2	TRBV27	NA	NA
CSVEVPGNEQFF	TGCAGCGTTGAGGTTCCGGGGAATGAGCAGTTCTTC	TRBJ2-1	TRBV29-1	NA	NA
CASRGDINQPQHF	TGTGCCAGCAGAGGGGACATCAATCAGCCCCAGCATTTT	TRBJ1-5	TRBV28	NA	NA
CASSQEKTVNTEAFF	TGCGCCAGCAGCCAAGAGAAGACAGTGAACACTGAAGCTTTCTTT	TRBJ1-1	TRBV4-1	NA	NA
CASSPSQGGDTEAFF	TGTGCCAGCTCACCCTCACAGGGCGGAGACACTGAAGCTTTCTTT	TRBJ1-1	TRBV18	NA	NA
CASSRTGGNQPQHF	TGTGCCAGCAGCCGGACAGGGGGCAATCAGCCCCAGCATTTT	TRBJ1-5	TRBV13	NA	TRBD1
CASSVGGVSPYGYTF	TGTGCCAGCAGCGTAGGAGGCGTCTCTCCGTACGGCTACACCTTC	TRBJ1-2	TRBV9	NA	NA
CSGPWGGEQFF	TGCAGCGGTCCGTGGGGAGGTGAGCAGTTCTTC	TRBJ2-1	TRBV29-1	NA	NA
CASSTDRGNTYEQYF	TGTGCCAGCAGTACCGACAGGGGGAATACCTACGAGCAGTACTTC	TRBJ2-7	TRBV27	once	TRBD1
CASSQDRVITNEKLFF	TGCGCCAGCAGCCAAGATAGAGTGATCACTAATGAAAAACTGTTTTTT	TRBJ1-4	TRBV4-1	NA	NA
CASSSQYEQYF	TGTGCCAGCAGTTCCCAATACGAGCAGTACTTC	TRBJ2-7	TRBV28	once	NA
CASSSGQGASEQYF	TGTGCCAGCAGCTCGGGACAGGGGGCCTCCGAGCAGTACTTC	TRBJ2-7	TRBV13	few	TRBD1
CASSLASGSNYGYTF	TGTGCCAGCAGCTTAGCGTCGGGATCTAACTATGGCTACACCTTC	TRBJ1-2	TRBV7-2	NA	NA